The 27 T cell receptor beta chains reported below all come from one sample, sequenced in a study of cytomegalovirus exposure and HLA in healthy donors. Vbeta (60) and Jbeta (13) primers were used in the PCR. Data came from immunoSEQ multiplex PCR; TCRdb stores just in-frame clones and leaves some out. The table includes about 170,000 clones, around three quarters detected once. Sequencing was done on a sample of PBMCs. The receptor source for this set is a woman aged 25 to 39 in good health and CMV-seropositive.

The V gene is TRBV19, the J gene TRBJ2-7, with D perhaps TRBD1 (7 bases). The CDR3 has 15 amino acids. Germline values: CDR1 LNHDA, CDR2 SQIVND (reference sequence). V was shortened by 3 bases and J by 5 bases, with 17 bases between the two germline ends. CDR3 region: CASSIPGAGGNEQYF. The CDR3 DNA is TGTGCCAGTAGTATCCCGGGAGCAGGGGGGAACGAGCAGTACTTC.

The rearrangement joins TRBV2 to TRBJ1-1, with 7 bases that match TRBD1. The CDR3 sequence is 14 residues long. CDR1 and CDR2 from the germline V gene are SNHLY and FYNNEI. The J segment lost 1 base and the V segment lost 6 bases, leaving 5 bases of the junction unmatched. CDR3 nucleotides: TGTGCCAGCAGCGGGGGACAGCCGAACACTGAAGCTTTCTTT. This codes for CASSGGQPNTEAFF.

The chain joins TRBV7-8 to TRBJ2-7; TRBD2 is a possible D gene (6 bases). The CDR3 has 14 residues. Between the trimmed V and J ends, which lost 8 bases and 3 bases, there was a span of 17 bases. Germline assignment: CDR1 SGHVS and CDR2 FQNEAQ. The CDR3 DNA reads TGTGCCAGCGGCGTGACCGGGGGATACTACGAGCAGTACTTC. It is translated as CASGVTGGYYEQYF.

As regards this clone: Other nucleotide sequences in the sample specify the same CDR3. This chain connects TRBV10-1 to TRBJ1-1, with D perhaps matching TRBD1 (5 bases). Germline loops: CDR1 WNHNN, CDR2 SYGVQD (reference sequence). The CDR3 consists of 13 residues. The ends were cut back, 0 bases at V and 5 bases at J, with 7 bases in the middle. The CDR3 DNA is TGCGCCAGCAGTGAGTCTCGGGGGACTGAAGCTTTCTTT. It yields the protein CASSESRGTEAFF.

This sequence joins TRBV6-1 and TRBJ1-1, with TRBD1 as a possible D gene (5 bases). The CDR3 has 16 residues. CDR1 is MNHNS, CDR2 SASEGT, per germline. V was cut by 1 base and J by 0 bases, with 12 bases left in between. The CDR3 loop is CASSEVQVALNTEAFF. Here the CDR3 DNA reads TGTGCCAGCAGTGAAGTACAGGTAGCCCTGAACACTGAAGCTTTCTTT.

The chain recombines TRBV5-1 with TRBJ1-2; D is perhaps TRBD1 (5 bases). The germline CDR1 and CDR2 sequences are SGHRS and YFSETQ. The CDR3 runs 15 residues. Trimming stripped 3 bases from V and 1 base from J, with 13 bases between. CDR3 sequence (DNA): TGCGCCAGCAGCTCGACAGCCGCGCGTAACTATGGCTACACCTTC. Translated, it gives CASSSTAARNYGYTF.

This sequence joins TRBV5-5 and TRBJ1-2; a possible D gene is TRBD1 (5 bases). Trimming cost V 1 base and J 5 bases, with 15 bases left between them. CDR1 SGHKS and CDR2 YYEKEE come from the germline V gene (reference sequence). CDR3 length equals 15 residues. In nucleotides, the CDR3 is TGTGCCAGCAGCTTGATGGGGGACGGGAGATATGGCTACACCTTC. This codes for CASSLMGDGRYGYTF.

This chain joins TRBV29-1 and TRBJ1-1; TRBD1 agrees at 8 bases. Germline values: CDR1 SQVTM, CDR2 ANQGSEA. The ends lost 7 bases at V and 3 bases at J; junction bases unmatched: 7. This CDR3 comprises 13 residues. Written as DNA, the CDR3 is TGCAGCGCCGAGACAGGGGTGGACACTGAAGCTTTCTTT. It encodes CSAETGVDTEAFF.

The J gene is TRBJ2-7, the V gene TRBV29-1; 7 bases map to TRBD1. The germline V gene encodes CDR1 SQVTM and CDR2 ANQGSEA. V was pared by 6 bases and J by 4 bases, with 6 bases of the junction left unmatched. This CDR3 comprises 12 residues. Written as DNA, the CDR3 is TGCAGCGTGAGGGGACAGAAATACGAGCAGTACTTC. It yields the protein CSVRGQKYEQYF.

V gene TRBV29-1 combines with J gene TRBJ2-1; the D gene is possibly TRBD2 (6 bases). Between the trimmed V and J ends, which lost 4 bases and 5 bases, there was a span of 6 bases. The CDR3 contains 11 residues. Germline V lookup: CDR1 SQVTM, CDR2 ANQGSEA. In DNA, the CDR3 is TGCAGCGTTGGCGGGGACAATGAGCAGTTCTTC. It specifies CSVGGDNEQFF.

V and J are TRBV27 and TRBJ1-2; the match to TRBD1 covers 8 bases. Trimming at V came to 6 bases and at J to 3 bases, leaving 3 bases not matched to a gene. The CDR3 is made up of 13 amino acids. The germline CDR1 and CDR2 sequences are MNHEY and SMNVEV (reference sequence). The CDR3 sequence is CASSSTGDYGYTF. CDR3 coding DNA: TGTGCCAGCAGCTCGACAGGGGACTATGGCTACACCTTC.

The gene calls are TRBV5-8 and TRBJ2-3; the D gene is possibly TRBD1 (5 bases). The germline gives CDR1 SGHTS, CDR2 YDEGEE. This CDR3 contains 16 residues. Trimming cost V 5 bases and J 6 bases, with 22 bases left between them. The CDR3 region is CASRPGGRVFSDTQYF. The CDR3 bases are TGTGCCAGCAGACCCGGTGGCAGGGTATTTTCGGATACGCAGTATTTT. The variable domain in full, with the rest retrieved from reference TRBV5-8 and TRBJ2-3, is EAGVTQSPTHLIKTRGQQATLRCSPISGHTSVYWYQQALGLGLQFLLWYDEGEERNRGNFPPRFSGRQFPNYSSELNVNALELEDSALYLCASRPGGRVFSDTQYFGPGTRLTVL.

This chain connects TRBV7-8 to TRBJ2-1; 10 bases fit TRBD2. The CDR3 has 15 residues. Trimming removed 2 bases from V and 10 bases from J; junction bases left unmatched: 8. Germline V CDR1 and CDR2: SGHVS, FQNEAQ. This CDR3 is CASSLKSSGRAEQFF. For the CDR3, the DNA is TGTGCCAGCAGCTTAAAATCCAGCGGGAGGGCCGAGCAGTTCTTC.

The CDR3 is CASSVKARGSWEQYF. CDR3 nucleotide sequence: TGTGCCAGCAGCGTCAAAGCGCGCGGGTCCTGGGAGCAGTACTTC. This sequence joins TRBV27 and TRBJ2-7, with D tentatively TRBD2 (5 bases). The germline CDR1 and CDR2 sequences are MNHEY and SMNVEV (reference sequence). Between the trimmed V and J ends, which lost 6 bases and 7 bases, there was a span of 22 bases. The CDR3 runs 15 residues.

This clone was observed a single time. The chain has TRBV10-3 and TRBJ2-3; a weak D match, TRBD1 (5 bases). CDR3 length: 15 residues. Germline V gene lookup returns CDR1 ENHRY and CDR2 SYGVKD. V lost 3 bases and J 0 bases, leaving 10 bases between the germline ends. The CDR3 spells CAISEQQASTDTQYF. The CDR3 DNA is TGTGCCATCAGTGAACAACAGGCTAGCACAGATACGCAGTATTTT.

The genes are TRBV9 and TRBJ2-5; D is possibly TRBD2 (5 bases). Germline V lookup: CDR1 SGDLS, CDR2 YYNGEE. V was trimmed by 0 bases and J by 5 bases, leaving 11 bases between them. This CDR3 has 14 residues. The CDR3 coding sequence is TGTGCCAGCAGCGTAGCTTCTGGGGAGGAGACCCAGTACTTC. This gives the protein CASSVASGEETQYF.

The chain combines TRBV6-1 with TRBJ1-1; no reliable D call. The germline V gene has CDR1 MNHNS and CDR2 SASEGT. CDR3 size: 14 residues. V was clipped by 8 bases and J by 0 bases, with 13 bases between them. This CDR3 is CASQRELMNTEAFF. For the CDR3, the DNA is TGTGCCAGCCAGAGGGAGTTGATGAACACTGAAGCTTTCTTT.

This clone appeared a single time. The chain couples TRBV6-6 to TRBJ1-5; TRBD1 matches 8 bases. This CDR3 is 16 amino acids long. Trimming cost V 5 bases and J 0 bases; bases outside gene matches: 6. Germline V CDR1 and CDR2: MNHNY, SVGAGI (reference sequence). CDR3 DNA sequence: TGTGCCAGCAGTCCTCAACAGGGGGATAGCAATCAGCCCCAGCATTTT. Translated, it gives CASSPQQGDSNQPQHF.

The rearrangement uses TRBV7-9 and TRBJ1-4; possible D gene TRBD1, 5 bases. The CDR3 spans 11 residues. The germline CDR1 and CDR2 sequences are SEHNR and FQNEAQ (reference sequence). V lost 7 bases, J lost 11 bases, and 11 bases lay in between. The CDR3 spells CASMNGAKLFF. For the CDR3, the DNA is TGTGCCAGCATGAATGGGGCGAAACTGTTTTTT.

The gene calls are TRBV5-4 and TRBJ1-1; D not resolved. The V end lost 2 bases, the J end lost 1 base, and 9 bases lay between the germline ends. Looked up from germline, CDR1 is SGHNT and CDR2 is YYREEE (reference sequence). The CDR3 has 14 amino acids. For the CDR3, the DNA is TGTGCCAGCAGCTTAGAACAGCCGAACACTGAAGCTTTCTTT. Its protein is CASSLEQPNTEAFF.

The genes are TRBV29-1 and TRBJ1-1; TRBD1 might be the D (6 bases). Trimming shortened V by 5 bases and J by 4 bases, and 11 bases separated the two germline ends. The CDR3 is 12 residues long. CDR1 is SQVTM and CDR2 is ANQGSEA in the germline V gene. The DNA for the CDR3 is TGCAGCGTTATTGGGGGGGCCACTGAAGCTTTCTTT. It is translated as CSVIGGATEAFF.

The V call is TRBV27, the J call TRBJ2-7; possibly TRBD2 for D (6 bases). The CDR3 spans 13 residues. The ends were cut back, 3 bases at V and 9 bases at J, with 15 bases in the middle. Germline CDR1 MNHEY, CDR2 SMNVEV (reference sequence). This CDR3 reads CASSFSLTGGQYF. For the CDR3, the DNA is TGTGCCAGCAGTTTCTCTTTGACCGGGGGGCAGTACTTC.

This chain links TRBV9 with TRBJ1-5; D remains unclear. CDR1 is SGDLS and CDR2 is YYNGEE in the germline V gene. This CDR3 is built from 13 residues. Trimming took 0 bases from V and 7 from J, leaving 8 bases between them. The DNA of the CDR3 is TGTGCCAGCAGCGTAGAGGGAGTACAGCCCCAGCATTTT. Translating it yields CASSVEGVQPQHF.

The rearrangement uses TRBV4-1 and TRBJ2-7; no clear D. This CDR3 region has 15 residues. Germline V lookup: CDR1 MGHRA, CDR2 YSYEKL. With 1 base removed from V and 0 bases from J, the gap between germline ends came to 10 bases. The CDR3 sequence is CASSQGLKSSYEQYF. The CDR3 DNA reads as TGCGCCAGCAGCCAAGGACTGAAGAGCTCCTACGAGCAGTACTTC.

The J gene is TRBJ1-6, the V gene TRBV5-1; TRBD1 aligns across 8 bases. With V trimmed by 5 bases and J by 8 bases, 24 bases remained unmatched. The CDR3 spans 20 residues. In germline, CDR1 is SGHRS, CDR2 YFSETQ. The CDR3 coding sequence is TGCGCCAGCAGGGAGTGGGTGACAGGGGTAAATCGAGGATTTGATTCACCCCTCCACTTT. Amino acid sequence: CASREWVTGVNRGFDSPLHF.

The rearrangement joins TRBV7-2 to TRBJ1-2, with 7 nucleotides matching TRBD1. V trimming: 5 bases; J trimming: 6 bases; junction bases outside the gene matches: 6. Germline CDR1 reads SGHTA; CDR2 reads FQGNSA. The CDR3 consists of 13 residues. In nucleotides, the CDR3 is TGTGCCAGCAGCCCCCGGACAGGAGATGGCTACACCTTC. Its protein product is CASSPRTGDGYTF.

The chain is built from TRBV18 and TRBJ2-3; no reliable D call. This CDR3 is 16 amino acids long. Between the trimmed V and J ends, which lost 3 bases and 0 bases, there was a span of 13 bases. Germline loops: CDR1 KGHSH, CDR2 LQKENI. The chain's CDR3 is CASSPRVLHSTDTQYF. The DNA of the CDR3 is TGTGCCAGCTCACCCCGGGTGTTACATAGCACAGATACGCAGTATTTT.